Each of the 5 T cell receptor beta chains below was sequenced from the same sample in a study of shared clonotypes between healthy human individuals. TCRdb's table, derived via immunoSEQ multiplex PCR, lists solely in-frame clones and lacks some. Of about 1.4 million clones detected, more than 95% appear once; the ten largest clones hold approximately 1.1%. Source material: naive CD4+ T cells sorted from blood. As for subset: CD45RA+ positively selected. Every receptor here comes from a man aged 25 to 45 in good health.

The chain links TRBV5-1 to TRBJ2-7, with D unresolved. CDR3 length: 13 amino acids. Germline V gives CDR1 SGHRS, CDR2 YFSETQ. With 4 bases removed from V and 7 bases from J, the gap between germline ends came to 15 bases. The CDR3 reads CASSVEALGEQYF. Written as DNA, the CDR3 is TGCGCCAGCAGCGTAGAAGCTCTGGGGGAGCAGTACTTC.

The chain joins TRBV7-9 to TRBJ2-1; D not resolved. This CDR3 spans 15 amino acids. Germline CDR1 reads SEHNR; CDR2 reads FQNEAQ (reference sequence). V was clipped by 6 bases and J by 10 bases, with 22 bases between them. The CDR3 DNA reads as TGTGCCAGCAGGTCTCATGGCTCCCTTTCTCGGGAGCAGTTCTTC. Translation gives CASRSHGSLSREQFF.

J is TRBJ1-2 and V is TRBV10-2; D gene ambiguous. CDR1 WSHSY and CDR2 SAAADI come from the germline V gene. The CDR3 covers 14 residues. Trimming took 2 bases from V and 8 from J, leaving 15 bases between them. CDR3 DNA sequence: TGCGCCAGCAGTGAGGAATATGGCGGTGGCGGCTACACCTTC. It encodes CASSEEYGGGGYTF.

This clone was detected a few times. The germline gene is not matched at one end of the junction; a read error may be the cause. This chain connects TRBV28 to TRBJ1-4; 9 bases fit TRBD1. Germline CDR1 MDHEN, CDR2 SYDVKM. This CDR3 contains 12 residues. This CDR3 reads CASSPPGQGASF. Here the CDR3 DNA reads TGTGCCAGCAGTCCACCGGGACAGGGAGCATCTTTT.

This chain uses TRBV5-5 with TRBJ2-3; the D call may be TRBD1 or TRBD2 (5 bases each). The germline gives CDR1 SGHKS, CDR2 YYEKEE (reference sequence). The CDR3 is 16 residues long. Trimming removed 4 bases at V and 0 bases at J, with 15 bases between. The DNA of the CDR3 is TGTGCCAGCAGCGTGGGACGGTCAACTAGCACAGATACGCAGTATTTT. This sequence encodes CASSVGRSTSTDTQYF. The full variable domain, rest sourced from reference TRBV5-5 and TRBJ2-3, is DAGVTQSPTHLIKTRGQQVTLRCSPISGHKSVSWYQQVLGQGPQFIFQYYEKEERGRGNFPDRFSARQFPNYSSELNVNALLLGDSALYLCASSVGRSTSTDTQYFGPGTRLTVL.